The clone carrying this T cell receptor (beta chain) was seen many times. The antigen remains undetermined. The data derive from a study of T cells in Graves' hyperthyroidism and ophthalmopathy. Study-level points and caveats: The model made its ophthalmopathy prediction, and onset followed a median approximately 6.5 months later. Separation of ophthalmopathy from stable hyperthyroidism was achieved by a 13 V-J model.

What was amplified from RNA transcripts were TCR beta CDR3 regions. When the TCR CDR3 underwent first-round RT-PCR, the HTBI primer set was used. In TCRdb, the multiplex PCR reads were re-called with MiXCR into one record per CDR3 protein. Among 300,000 to 350,000 distinct CDR3 sequences listed, roughly 18% were seen once. For ophthalmopathy patients, the Clinical Activity Score was at least 3 and the NOSPECS grade at least 4; duration was under 3 months. Fresh 10 ml peripheral blood yielded PBMCs. The sequencing input was blood. The TCR originated in a woman aged 40 to 49 with Graves' ophthalmopathy.

CDR3 in DNA: TGTGCCAGCAGGCCCGGGACAGGGAACTACGAGCAGTACTTC. This sequence encodes CASRPGTGNYEQYF. This sequence joins TRBV2 and TRBJ2-7; 9 positions match TRBD1. The CDR3 extends over 14 amino acids. V was clipped by 6 bases and J by 3 bases; unmatched bases: 6. The germline V gene encodes CDR1 SNHLY and CDR2 FYNNEI.